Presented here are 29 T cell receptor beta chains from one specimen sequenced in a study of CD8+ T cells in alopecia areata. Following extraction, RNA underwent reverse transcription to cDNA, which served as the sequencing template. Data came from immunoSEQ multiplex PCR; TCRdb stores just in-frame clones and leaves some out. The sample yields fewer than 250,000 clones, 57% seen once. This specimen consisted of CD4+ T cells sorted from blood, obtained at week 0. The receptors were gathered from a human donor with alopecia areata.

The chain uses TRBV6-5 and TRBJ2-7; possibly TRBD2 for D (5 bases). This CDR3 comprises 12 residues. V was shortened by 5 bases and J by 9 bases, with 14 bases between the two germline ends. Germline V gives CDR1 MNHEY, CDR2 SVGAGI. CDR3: CASSTPGRGQYF. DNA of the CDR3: TGTGCCAGCAGTACACCGGGCCGGGGGCAGTACTTC.

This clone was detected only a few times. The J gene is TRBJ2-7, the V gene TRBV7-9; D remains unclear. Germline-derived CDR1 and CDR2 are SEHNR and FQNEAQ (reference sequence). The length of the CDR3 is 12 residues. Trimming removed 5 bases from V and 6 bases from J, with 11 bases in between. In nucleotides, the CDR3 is TGTGCCAGCAGCCCCGACTCGGGCGAGCAGTACTTC. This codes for CASSPDSGEQYF.

The CDR3 sequence is CASSADTRDSPLHF. CDR3 DNA sequence: TGTGCCAGCAGCGCCGACACTAGGGATTCACCCCTCCACTTT. The V gene is TRBV9, the J gene TRBJ1-6, with D unresolved. With 3 bases removed from V and 8 bases from J, the gap between germline ends came to 12 bases. This CDR3 region has 14 residues. Germline CDR1 is SGDLS and CDR2 is YYNGEE.

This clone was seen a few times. The CDR3 bases are TGTGCCTGGAGGGATGCGGGTTCCACCAACTATGGCTACACCTTC. It specifies CAWRDAGSTNYGYTF. This chain joins TRBV30 and TRBJ1-2; D is unresolved. V was pared by 3 bases and J by 2 bases, with 16 bases between. This CDR3 region has 15 residues. Germline CDR1 reads GTSNPN; CDR2 reads SVGIG (reference sequence). The full variable domain, in which reference TRBV30 and TRBJ1-2 provide the parts outside the CDR3, is SQTIHQWPATLVQPVGSPLSLECTVEGTSNPNLYWYRQAAGRGLQLLFYSVGIGQISSEVPQNLSASRPQDRQFILSSKKLLLSDSGFYLCAWRDAGSTNYGYTFGSGTRLTVV.

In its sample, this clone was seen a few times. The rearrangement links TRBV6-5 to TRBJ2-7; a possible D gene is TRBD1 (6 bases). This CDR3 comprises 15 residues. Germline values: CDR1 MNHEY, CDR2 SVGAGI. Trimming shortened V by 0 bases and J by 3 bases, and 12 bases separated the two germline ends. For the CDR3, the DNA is TGTGCCAGCAGTTACTCGAACAGGGCCTTCTACGAGCAGTACTTC. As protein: CASSYSNRAFYEQYF.

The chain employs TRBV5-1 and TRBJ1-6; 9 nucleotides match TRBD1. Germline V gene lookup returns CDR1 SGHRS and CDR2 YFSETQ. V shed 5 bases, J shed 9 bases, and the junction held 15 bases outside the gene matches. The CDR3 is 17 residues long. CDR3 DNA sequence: TGCGCCAGCAGGCTGCGGACAGGGGAATCTATAGGTTCACCCCTCCACTTT. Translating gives CASRLRTGESIGSPLHF.

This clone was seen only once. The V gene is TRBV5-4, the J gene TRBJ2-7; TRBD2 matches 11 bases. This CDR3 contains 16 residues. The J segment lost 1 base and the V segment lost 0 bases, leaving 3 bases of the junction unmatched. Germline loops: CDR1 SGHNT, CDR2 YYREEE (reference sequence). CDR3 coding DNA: TGTGCCAGCAGCTTGGCCACTAGCGGGGGATCCTACGAGCAGTACTTC. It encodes CASSLATSGGSYEQYF.

DNA for the CDR3: TGCGCCAGCAGTTCGTGGAAGGACCCTAGGGAGCAGTACTTC. This codes for CASSSWKDPREQYF. V usage is TRBV23-1 and J usage is TRBJ2-7; D not certain. TRBV23-1 is annotated as an ORF whose role is uncertain. The CDR3 is 14 amino acids. V was pared by 5 bases and J by 7 bases, with 18 bases between.

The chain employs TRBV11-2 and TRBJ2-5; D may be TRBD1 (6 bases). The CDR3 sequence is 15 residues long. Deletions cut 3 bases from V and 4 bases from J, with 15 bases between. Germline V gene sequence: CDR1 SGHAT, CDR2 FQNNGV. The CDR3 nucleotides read TGTGCCAGCAGCTTTACAGGGAATGGTCGAGAGACCCAGTACTTC. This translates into CASSFTGNGRETQYF. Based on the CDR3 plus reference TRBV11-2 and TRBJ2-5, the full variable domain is EAGVAQSPRYKIIEKRQSVAFWCNPISGHATLYWYQQILGQGPKLLIQFQNNGVVDDSQLPKDRFSAERLKGVDSTLKIQPAKLEDSAVYLCASSFTGNGRETQYFGPGTRLLVL.

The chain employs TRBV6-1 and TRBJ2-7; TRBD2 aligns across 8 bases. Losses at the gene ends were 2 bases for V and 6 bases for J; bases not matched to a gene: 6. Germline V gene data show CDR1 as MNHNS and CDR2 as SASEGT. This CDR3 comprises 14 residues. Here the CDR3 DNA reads TGTGCCAGCAGTGAATTAGTCGGGGGGGGCGAGCAGTACTTC. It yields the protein CASSELVGGGEQYF.

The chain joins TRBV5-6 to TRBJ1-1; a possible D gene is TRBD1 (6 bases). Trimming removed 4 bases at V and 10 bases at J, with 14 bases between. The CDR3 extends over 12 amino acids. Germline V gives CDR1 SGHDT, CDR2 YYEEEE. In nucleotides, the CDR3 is TGTGCCAGCAGCCTAACAGGGTTAAGAGCTTTCTTT. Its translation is CASSLTGLRAFF.

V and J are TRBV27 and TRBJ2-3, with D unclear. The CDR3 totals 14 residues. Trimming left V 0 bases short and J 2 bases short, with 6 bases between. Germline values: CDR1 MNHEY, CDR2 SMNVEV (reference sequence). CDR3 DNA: TGTGCCAGCAGTTTATCGGCCCCCACAGATACGCAGTATTTT. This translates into CASSLSAPTDTQYF.

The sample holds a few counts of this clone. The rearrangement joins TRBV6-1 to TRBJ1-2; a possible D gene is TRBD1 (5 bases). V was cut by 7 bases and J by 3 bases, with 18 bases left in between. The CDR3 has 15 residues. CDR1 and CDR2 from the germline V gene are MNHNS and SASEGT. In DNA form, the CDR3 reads TGTGCCAGCACCGACAGAGGGGAAGTGTACTATGGCTACACCTTC. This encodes CASTDRGEVYYGYTF.

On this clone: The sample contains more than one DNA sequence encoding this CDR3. The CDR3 nucleotides read TGTGCCTGGAGGGGACAGGGTAATCAGCCCCAGCATTTT. Translated: CAWRGQGNQPQHF. The chain carries TRBV30 and TRBJ1-5, with 9 bases fitting TRBD1. CDR1 GTSNPN and CDR2 SVGIG come from the germline V gene (reference sequence). Losses at the gene ends were 3 bases for V and 4 bases for J; bases not matched to a gene: 1. This CDR3 region has 13 residues. Filled out from reference TRBV30 and TRBJ1-5, the complete variable domain reads SQTIHQWPATLVQPVGSPLSLECTVEGTSNPNLYWYRQAAGRGLQLLFYSVGIGQISSEVPQNLSASRPQDRQFILSSKKLLLSDSGFYLCAWRGQGNQPQHFGDGTRLSIL.

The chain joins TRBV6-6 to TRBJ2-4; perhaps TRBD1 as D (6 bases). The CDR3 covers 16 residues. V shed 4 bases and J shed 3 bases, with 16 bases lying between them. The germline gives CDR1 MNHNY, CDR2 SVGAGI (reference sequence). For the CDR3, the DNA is TGTGCCAGCAGTTTATATTCCGGGACACTCAAAAACATTCAGTACTTC. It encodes CASSLYSGTLKNIQYF.

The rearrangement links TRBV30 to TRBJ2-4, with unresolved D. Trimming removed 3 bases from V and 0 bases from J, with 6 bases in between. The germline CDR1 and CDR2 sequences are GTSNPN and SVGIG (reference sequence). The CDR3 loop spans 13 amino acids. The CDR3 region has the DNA TGTGCCTGGAGGGGGTTAGCCAAAAACATTCAGTACTTC. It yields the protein CAWRGLAKNIQYF.

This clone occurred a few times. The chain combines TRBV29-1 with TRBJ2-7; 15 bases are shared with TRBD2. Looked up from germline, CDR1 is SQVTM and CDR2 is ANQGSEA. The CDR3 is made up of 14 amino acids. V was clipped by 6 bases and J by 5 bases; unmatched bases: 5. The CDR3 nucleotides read TGCAGCGTGGGGGGACTAGCGGGAGGCCACGAGCAGTACTTC. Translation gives CSVGGLAGGHEQYF.

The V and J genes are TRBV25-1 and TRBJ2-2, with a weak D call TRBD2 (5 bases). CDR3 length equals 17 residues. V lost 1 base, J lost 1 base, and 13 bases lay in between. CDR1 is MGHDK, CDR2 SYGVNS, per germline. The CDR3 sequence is CASSEWSAAGNTGELFF. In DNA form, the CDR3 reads TGTGCCAGCAGTGAATGGTCAGCGGCCGGGAACACCGGGGAGCTGTTTTTT.

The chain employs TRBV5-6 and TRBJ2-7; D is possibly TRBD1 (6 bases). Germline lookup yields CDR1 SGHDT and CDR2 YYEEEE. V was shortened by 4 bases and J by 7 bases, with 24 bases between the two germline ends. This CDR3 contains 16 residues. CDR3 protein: CASSLTGTIFGGEQYF. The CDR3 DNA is TGTGCCAGCAGCCTCACCGGGACAATTTTCGGCGGAGAGCAGTACTTC.

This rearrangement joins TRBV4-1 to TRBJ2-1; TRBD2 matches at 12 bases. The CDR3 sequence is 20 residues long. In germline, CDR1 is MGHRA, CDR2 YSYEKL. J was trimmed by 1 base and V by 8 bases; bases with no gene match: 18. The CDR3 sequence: CASQGIGLAGGPKSYNEQFF. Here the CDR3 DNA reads TGCGCCAGCCAGGGTATTGGGCTAGCGGGAGGGCCTAAGTCCTACAATGAGCAGTTCTTC.

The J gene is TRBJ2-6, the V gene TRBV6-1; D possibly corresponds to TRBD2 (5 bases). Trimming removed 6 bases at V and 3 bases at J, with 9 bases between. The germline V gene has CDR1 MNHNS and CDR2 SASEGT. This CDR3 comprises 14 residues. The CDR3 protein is CASRPSIGANVLTF. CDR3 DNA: TGTGCCAGCAGACCTAGCATTGGGGCCAACGTCCTGACTTTC.

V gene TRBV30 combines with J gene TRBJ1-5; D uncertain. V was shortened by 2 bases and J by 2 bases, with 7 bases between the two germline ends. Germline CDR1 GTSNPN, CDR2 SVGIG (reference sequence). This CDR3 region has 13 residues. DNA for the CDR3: TGTGCCTGGAGTCAAGATGGCAATCAGCCCCAGCATTTT. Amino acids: CAWSQDGNQPQHF.

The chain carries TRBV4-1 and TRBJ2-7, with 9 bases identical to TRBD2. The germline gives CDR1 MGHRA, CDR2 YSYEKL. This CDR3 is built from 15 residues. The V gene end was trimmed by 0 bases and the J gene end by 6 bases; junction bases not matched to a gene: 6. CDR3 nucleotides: TGCGCCAGCAGCCAAGATCGAGCGGGAGGTACCGAGCAGTACTTC. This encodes CASSQDRAGGTEQYF.

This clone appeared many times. The CDR3 sequence is CASSNAERVSYEQYF. CDR3 nucleotides: TGTGCCAGCTCCAACGCGGAGCGGGTCTCCTACGAGCAGTACTTC. This sequence joins TRBV18 and TRBJ2-7; TRBD2 is a possible D gene (6 bases). The CDR3 runs 15 residues. Germline lookup yields CDR1 KGHSH and CDR2 LQKENI. V was clipped by 6 bases and J by 0 bases, with 15 bases between them.

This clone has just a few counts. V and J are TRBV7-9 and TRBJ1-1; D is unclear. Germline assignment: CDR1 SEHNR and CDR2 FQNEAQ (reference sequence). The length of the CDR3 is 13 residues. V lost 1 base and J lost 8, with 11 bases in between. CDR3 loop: CASSLDRMTEAFF. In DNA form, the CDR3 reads TGTGCCAGCAGCTTAGACCGAATGACAGAAGCTTTCTTT.

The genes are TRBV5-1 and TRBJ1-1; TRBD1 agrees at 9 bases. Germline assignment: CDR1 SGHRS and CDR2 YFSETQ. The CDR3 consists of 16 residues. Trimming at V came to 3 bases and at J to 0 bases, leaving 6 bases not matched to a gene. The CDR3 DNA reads TGCGCCAGCAGCTCCGGGACAGGGACGGTGAACACTGAAGCTTTCTTT. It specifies CASSSGTGTVNTEAFF.

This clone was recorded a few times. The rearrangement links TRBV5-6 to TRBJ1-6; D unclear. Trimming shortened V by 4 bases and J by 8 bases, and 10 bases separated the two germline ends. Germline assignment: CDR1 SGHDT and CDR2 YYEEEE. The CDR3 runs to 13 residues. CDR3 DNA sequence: TGTGCCAGCAGCCCCAGTGGGTATTCACCCCTCCACTTT. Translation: CASSPSGYSPLHF.

The CDR3 bases are TGTGCCAGCAGTTACTCGACCAGGCATACAGATACGCAGTATTTT. Its protein product is CASSYSTRHTDTQYF. V usage is TRBV6-5 and J usage is TRBJ2-3; the D is unclear. Germline V gene lookup returns CDR1 MNHEY and CDR2 SVGAGI. CDR3 size: 15 residues. V lost 0 bases and J 3 bases, leaving 10 bases between the germline ends.

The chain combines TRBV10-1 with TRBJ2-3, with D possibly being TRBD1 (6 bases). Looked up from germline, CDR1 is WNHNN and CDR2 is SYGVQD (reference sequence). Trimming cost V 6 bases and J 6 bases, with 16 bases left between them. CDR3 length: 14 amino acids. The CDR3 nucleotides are TGCGCCAGCAGCCCCTTGGGGGCAGGGGATACGCAGTATTTT. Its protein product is CASSPLGAGDTQYF.